This TCR beta chain was sequenced for a study of molecular identifiers for immune sequencing clone quantification. For the study at large: In replicates, RNA taken from roughly 20,000 or 100,000 naive CD8 cells was divided five ways, and four portions underwent sequencing. General study findings and limits: Single-cell amounts of spiked Jurkat TCR RNA were reportedly detectable among approximately 1 million naive cells.

Listed TCR primers and previously described methods were used for bulk TCR libraries. One entry per CDR3 protein results from TCRdb running MiXCR on the PCR reads. The data hold approximately 550,000 distinct CDR3 sequences, with about 25% observed a single time. Germline values: CDR1 LNHDA, CDR2 SQIVND (reference sequence). This CDR3 is built from 13 residues. Naive CD8 T cells were sorted as CD8+CD4-CCR7+CD45RA+. With regard to this clonotype: What it binds is unknown. At one end, the junction sequence differs from germline, possibly due to a read error.

The sequencing input was naive CD8+ T cells from blood, with Jurkat cell RNA spiked in. Subset meaning: FACS-sorted CD8+CD4-CCR7+CD45RA+ naive T cells. The origin of this receptor is a human donor in good health. Some libraries in this study had Jurkat cell RNA spiked in. V usage is TRBV19 and J usage is TRBJ2-3, with 7 bases matching TRBD2. The CDR3 loop reads CATRAGFTATQYF. The DNA for the CDR3 is TGTGCCACTCGAGCGGGATTCACAGCTACGCAGTATTTT. Variable domain in full (rest from reference TRBV19 and TRBJ2-3): DGGITQSPKYLFRKEGQNVTLSCEQNLNHDAMYWYRQDPGQGLRLIYYSQIVNDFQKGDIAEGYSVSREKKESFPLTVTSAQKNPTAFYLCATRAGFTATQYFGPGTRLTVL.